Listed below are T cell receptor beta chains from one sample, sequenced in a study of OX40 agonist ivuxolimab in advanced cancers. Assay used: immunoSEQ multiplex PCR; TCRdb lists only in-frame clones, some missing. The sample has around 80,000 clones; about 84% are singletons. The specimen was CD4+ or CD8+ T cells sorted from blood, collected in a trial of the OX40 agonist ivuxolimab. Receptors originate from an adult with an advanced solid tumor such as melanoma, head and neck, liver or kidney cancer. The CDR3 runs from the conserved cysteine through the conserved F or W. The D gene is left open where the match is weak. Clone size is not always given. Where it is, it says once, few, many or a class for expanded clones.

size: .; J: TRBJ1-3; V: TRBV28; D: .; DNA: TGTGCCAGCATTTCCTCCTCTGGAAACACCATATATTTT; CDR3: CASISSSGNTIYF
size: .; J: TRBJ2-3; V: TRBV7-2; D: TRBD2; DNA: TGTGCCAGCAGCGCGGGAGACCGCCCAGATACGCAGTATTTT; CDR3: CASSAGDRPDTQYF
size: .; J: TRBJ1-1; V: TRBV6-4; D: .; DNA: TGTGCCAGCAGTGACTCGACAAAATCGGCTTTCTTT; CDR3: CASSDSTKSAFF
size: .; J: TRBJ2-7; V: TRBV15; D: TRBD2; DNA: TGTGCCACCAGCAGCGGACTAGCTGGTGAGCAGTACTTC; CDR3: CATSSGLAGEQYF
size: .; J: TRBJ2-5; V: TRBV5-6; D: .; DNA: TGTGCCAGCAGCTTGGCAGGATACCAAGAGACCCAGTACTTC; CDR3: CASSLAGYQETQYF
size: .; J: TRBJ2-6; V: TRBV27; D: .; DNA: TGTGCCAGCAGTCCCCACTTTTTGTCTAGCGTTAGCTCTGGGGCCAACGTCCTGACTTTC; CDR3: CASSPHFLSSVSSGANVLTF
size: .; J: TRBJ1-5; V: TRBV28; D: TRBD1; DNA: TGTGCCAGCACATGGGACAGGCCGTCATCCCAGCATTTT; CDR3: CASTWDRPSSQHF
size: .; J: TRBJ2-3; V: TRBV9; D: .; DNA: TGTGCCAGCAGCTCATGGGTCCCAGATACGCAGTATTTT; CDR3: CASSSWVPDTQYF
size: few; J: TRBJ1-6; V: TRBV14; D: TRBD1; DNA: TGTGCCAGCAGCCCGGGACAGGGCATTAATTCACCCCTCCACTTT; CDR3: CASSPGQGINSPLHF
size: .; J: TRBJ1-1; V: TRBV5-5; D: .; DNA: TGTGCCAGCAGCTTGGATACAGGGAAAGCTTTCTTT; CDR3: CASSLDTGKAFF
size: .; J: TRBJ1-5; V: TRBV2; D: TRBD1; DNA: TGTGCCAGCAGTGAAGACAGGGGAAATCAGCCCCAGCATTTT; CDR3: CASSEDRGNQPQHF
size: .; J: TRBJ1-1; V: TRBV4-1; D: .; DNA: TGCGCCAGCAGCCGAGTTCACCTGAACACTGAAGCTTTCTTT; CDR3: CASSRVHLNTEAFF
size: .; J: TRBJ2-3; V: TRBV11-2; D: .; DNA: TGTGCCAGCACCCCAGGTCGGACAGATACGCAGTATTTT; CDR3: CASTPGRTDTQYF
size: .; J: TRBJ1-5; V: TRBV30; D: .; DNA: TGTGCCTGGACGACAAACCGAGTTCGTCAGCCCCAGCATTTT; CDR3: CAWTTNRVRQPQHF
size: .; J: TRBJ2-3; V: TRBV10-2; D: TRBD2; DNA: TGCGCCAGCCGTAGCGGGGGGGCTCCGACAGATACGCAGTATTTT; CDR3: CASRSGGAPTDTQYF
size: .; J: TRBJ2-5; V: TRBV6-1; D: .; DNA: TGTGCCAGCTGTCGCGGGAAAGAGACCCAGTACTTC; CDR3: CASCRGKETQYF
size: .; J: TRBJ1-1; V: TRBV6-6; D: TRBD1; DNA: TGTGCCAGCAATATACAGGGGGCTTGGACTGAAGCTTTCTTT; CDR3: CASNIQGAWTEAFF
size: .; J: TRBJ1-1; V: TRBV27; D: TRBD1; DNA: TGTGCCAGCAGGCCGGGACAGGGGGCAGCTTTCTTT; CDR3: CASRPGQGAAFF
size: .; J: TRBJ1-2; V: TRBV5-1; D: .; DNA: TGCGCCAGCAGCATAGGGCTAGCTAACTATGGCTACACCTTC; CDR3: CASSIGLANYGYTF
size: .; J: TRBJ1-1; V: TRBV28; D: TRBD1; DNA: TGTGCCAGCAGTCCGTGGACAGGGAGGATAAAGGGAAGCACTGAAGCTTTCTTT; CDR3: CASSPWTGRIKGSTEAFF
size: .; J: TRBJ1-3; V: TRBV7-2; D: .; DNA: TGTGCCAGCAGAGTAAGACCTAGCTCTGGAAACACCATATATTTT; CDR3: CASRVRPSSGNTIYF
size: .; J: TRBJ2-5; V: TRBV7-3; D: TRBD2; DNA: TGTGCCAGCAGCTTAAATAGCGGGGGAGTTCAAGAGACCCAGTACTTC; CDR3: CASSLNSGGVQETQYF
size: few; J: TRBJ2-5; V: TRBV29-1; D: TRBD2; DNA: TGCAGCGCAGAAACGCGGGCTAGCGGGGGGCCACAACAAGAGACCCAGTACTTC; CDR3: CSAETRASGGPQQETQYF
size: few; J: TRBJ1-5; V: TRBV7-5; D: .; DNA: TGTGTCCTCAGAAGGGCTTGGGGACGGACTAAGAGTAGGGTCGATAGCAATCAGCCCCAGCATTTT; CDR3: CVLRRAWGRTKSRVDSNQPQHF
size: .; J: TRBJ1-3; V: TRBV6-5; D: .; DNA: TGTGCCAGCAGCAAACCCGCAACTGGAAACACCATATATTTT; CDR3: CASSKPATGNTIYF
size: .; J: TRBJ1-5; V: TRBV27; D: .; DNA: TGTGCCAGCAGATCCCGGGACTTCCTGGACAATCAGCCCCAGCATTTT; CDR3: CASRSRDFLDNQPQHF
size: .; J: TRBJ1-1; V: TRBV5-4; D: TRBD1; DNA: TGTGCCAGCAGCTTGGGTTCAGGGGGTAGGACTGAAGCTTTCTTT; CDR3: CASSLGSGGRTEAFF
size: .; J: TRBJ2-7; V: TRBV5-1; D: TRBD2; DNA: TGCGCCAGCAGCTTGGAAGGCGGGAGAGGGTACGAGCAGTACTTC; CDR3: CASSLEGGRGYEQYF
size: .; J: TRBJ2-3; V: TRBV29-1; D: TRBD2; DNA: TGCAGCGTTACCGAGCGGGGGGCCTTGAGTACGCAGTATTTT; CDR3: CSVTERGALSTQYF
size: .; J: TRBJ1-5; V: TRBV27; D: .; DNA: TGTGCCAGCAGTTTAAGTGGTAGCAATCAGCCCCAGCATTTT; CDR3: CASSLSGSNQPQHF
size: .; J: TRBJ1-5; V: TRBV18; D: .; DNA: TGTGCCAGCTCACCTAGGGGCCTTGTTGATCAGCCCCAGCATTTT; CDR3: CASSPRGLVDQPQHF
size: .; J: TRBJ1-5; V: TRBV19; D: .; DNA: TGTGCCAGTAGTATTCAACCCTTAAATCAGCCCCAGCATTTT; CDR3: CASSIQPLNQPQHF
size: .; J: TRBJ2-6; V: TRBV18; D: .; DNA: TGTGCCAGCTCACCGGAAGCTGGGGCCAACGTCCTGACTTTC; CDR3: CASSPEAGANVLTF
size: .; J: TRBJ2-3; V: TRBV2; D: TRBD2; DNA: TGTGCCAGCAGTGAGGGAGGGAGCACAGATACGCAGTATTTT; CDR3: CASSEGGSTDTQYF
size: .; J: TRBJ1-2; V: TRBV14; D: TRBD1; DNA: TGTGCCAGCAGCCACATCAGCAAGGGGGCTCGGGGCTACACCTTC; CDR3: CASSHISKGARGYTF
size: .; J: TRBJ2-7; V: TRBV7-6; D: TRBD1; DNA: TGTGCCAGCAGCGATGGACAGGGATCCTACGAGCAGTACTTC; CDR3: CASSDGQGSYEQYF
size: few; J: TRBJ1-2; V: TRBV27; D: .; DNA: TGTGCCAGCAGCGACAGCTTTGCCCAATATGGCTACACCTTC; CDR3: CASSDSFAQYGYTF
size: .; J: TRBJ1-5; V: TRBV6-1; D: .; DNA: TGTGCCAGCAGTGAAAGCACAGCGTATAGCAATCAGCCCCAGCATTTT; CDR3: CASSESTAYSNQPQHF
size: .; J: TRBJ2-1; V: TRBV7-2; D: TRBD2; DNA: TGTGCCAGCAGCTCAAGTGGACTAGCGGGGATGCTTGAGCAGTTCTTC; CDR3: CASSSSGLAGMLEQFF
size: once; J: TRBJ1-1; V: TRBV4-1; D: .; DNA: TGCGCCAGCAGCCATGGTGGTCAATGGGTGAACACTGAAGCTTTCTTT; CDR3: CASSHGGQWVNTEAFF
size: few; J: TRBJ2-2; V: TRBV5-1; D: TRBD1; DNA: TGCGCCAGCAGCTTGGGCGCGGACAGGGCCACCGGGGAGCTGTTTTTT; CDR3: CASSLGADRATGELFF
size: .; J: TRBJ1-1; V: TRBV19; D: .; DNA: TGTGCCAGTAGTATAGACCGAAACTTAATGAACACTGAAGCTTTCTTT; CDR3: CASSIDRNLMNTEAFF
size: .; J: TRBJ1-4; V: TRBV30; D: .; DNA: TGTGCCTGGAGTGTAAAGGGAAGGGGAAAACTGTTTTTT; CDR3: CAWSVKGRGKLFF
size: .; J: TRBJ2-5; V: TRBV7-9; D: .; DNA: TGTGCCAGCGCTTTGTACGGAGGAGAATGGGAGACCCAGTACTTC; CDR3: CASALYGGEWETQYF
size: .; J: TRBJ2-1; V: TRBV27; D: TRBD2; DNA: TGTGCCAGCAGGCGACTAGCGGGAGGCCACTACAATGAGCAGTTCTTC; CDR3: CASRRLAGGHYNEQFF
size: .; J: TRBJ2-3; V: TRBV18; D: TRBD2; DNA: TGTGCCAGCTCACCGCGAATGAGGACTAGACTTCCAGATACGCAGTATTTT; CDR3: CASSPRMRTRLPDTQYF
size: .; J: TRBJ2-1; V: TRBV28; D: TRBD2; DNA: TGTGCCAGCGGCGGAGGCCGGGGGGGTTACAATGAGCAGTTCTTC; CDR3: CASGGGRGGYNEQFF
size: .; J: TRBJ2-5; V: TRBV10-3; D: .; DNA: TGTGCCATCAGTGAGTACCTTAGCGGACAAGAGACCCAGTACTTC; CDR3: CAISEYLSGQETQYF
size: .; J: TRBJ2-7; V: TRBV11-1; D: TRBD2; DNA: TGTGCCAGCAGCTTAGACGGGCTAGCGGGAGAGTTCTGGTACTTC; CDR3: CASSLDGLAGEFWYF
size: .; J: TRBJ2-1; V: TRBV30; D: .; DNA: TGTGCCTGGAGTGTACCATCGTGGGGCCAAAACTACAATGAGCAGTTCTTC; CDR3: CAWSVPSWGQNYNEQFF
size: .; J: TRBJ1-2; V: TRBV6-1; D: .; DNA: TGTGCCACCTCTCTGAGTGTCTATGGCTACACCTTC; CDR3: CATSLSVYGYTF
size: .; J: TRBJ1-2; V: TRBV7-9; D: .; DNA: TGTGCCAGCAGCTTAGCTGGTAGCAGGGCTAACTATGGCTACACCTTC; CDR3: CASSLAGSRANYGYTF
size: .; J: TRBJ1-3; V: TRBV19; D: .; DNA: TGTGCCAGTAAATCAGAACCCTCTGGAAACACCATATATTTT; CDR3: CASKSEPSGNTIYF
size: .; J: TRBJ1-5; V: TRBV18; D: .; DNA: TGTGCCAGCTCACCAAACAGCGATCAGCCCCAGCATTTT; CDR3: CASSPNSDQPQHF
size: few; J: TRBJ2-3; V: TRBV9; D: TRBD1; DNA: TGTGCCAGCTCTTTGGGGACAGCGTATACGCAGTATTTT; CDR3: CASSLGTAYTQYF